This TCR beta chain was recorded in a study of cytomegalovirus exposure and HLA in healthy donors. Study conclusions and caveats: In vitro testing confirmed a few CMV-associated chains as specific for CMV antigens.

Worth noting for this clone: The antigen is not known. The junction shows a germline mismatch at one end, possibly a read error.

The PCR ran on 60 Vbeta and 13 Jbeta primers. TCRdb's copy holds only in-frame clones and misses some; the assay was immunoSEQ multiplex PCR. Of about 200,000 clones in the sample, roughly 83% were seen once. Looked up from germline, CDR1 is SNHLY and CDR2 is FYNNEI. CDR3 length equals 13 residues. The gene calls are TRBV2 and TRBJ2-5; 11 bases align to TRBD1. The material sequenced was PBMCs. The sequence was collected from a girl aged 5 to 17 in good health and CMV-seronegative. DNA for the CDR3: TGTGCCAGCAGTGGTGGGGTGGGGGACAGGGGGGACTTC. Residues: CASSGGVGDRGDF.